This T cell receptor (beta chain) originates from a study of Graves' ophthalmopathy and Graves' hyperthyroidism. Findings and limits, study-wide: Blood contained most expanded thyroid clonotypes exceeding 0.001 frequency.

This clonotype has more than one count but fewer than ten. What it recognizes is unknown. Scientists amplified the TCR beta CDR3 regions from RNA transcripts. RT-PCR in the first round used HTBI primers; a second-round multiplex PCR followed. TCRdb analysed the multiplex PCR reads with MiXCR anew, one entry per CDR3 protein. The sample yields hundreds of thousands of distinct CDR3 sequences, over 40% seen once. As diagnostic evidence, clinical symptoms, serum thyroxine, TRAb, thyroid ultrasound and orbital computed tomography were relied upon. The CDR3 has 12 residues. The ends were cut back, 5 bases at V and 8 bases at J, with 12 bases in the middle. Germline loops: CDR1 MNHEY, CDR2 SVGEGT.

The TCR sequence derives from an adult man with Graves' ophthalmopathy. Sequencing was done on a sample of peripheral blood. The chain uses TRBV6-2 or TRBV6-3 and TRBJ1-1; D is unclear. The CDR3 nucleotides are TGTGCCAGCAGTCATGGGGTTCCCGAAGCTTTCTTT. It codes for CASSHGVPEAFF.